A single sample is the source of the 3 T cell receptor delta chains below, sequenced in a study of gamma-delta T cells after stem cell transplantation. TCRdb repeated clone calling on the RT-PCR reads with CATT. In the table there are about 2,100 delta-chain clones, approximately 3.1% of which are singletons. Sample: gamma-delta T cells. All receptors derive from a human donor. It is not recorded whose cells these are; they may come from a transplant donor.

As for this clone: The protein TCRdb gives is from a much larger clone and does not agree with this DNA's translation at residue 15, likely a read error; the protein shown here comes from the DNA. The rearrangement joins TRDV2 to TRDJ1, with TRDD3 matching over 7 bases. Per the germline V gene, CDR1 is GEAIGNYY and CDR2 is EKD. The CDR3 spans 16 residues. The CDR3 sequence is CACDLLVLGKTDKLTF. The CDR3 nucleotides read TGTGCCTGTGACCTACTTGTACTGGGGAAAACCGATAAACTCACCTTT.

This clone has just a few counts. The chain uses TRDV2 and TRDJ3; 7 nucleotides line up with TRDD3. Looked up from germline, CDR1 is GEAIGNYY and CDR2 is EKD. The length of the CDR3 is 17 residues. With V trimmed by 2 bases and J by 8 bases, 11 bases remained unmatched. The CDR3 DNA reads as TGTGCCTGTGACATCCTGGGGGTGAGCGGGTACACCCGACAGATGTTTTTC. It yields the protein CACDILGVSGYTRQMFF.

This clone was picked up a small number of times. TCRdb pairs this DNA with a much larger clone's protein that differs at residue 4, likely a read error; the protein shown was translated from the DNA. The CDR3 DNA follows: TGTGCCTGTGGCACAATACTGGGGGATACCTCCTGGGACACCCGACAGATGTTTTTC. Protein sequence: CACGTILGDTSWDTRQMFF. The chain carries TRDV2 and TRDJ3, with 12 bases aligning to TRDD3. The CDR3 totals 19 residues. The germline CDR1 and CDR2 sequences are GEAIGNYY and EKD. V shed 5 bases, J shed 0 bases, and the junction held 7 bases outside the gene matches.